The source of this T cell receptor (beta chain) is a study of CD8+CD57+ T cells in acquired aplastic anemia. Whole-study findings and limits: Researchers report that around 29 CD8+ CDR3 sequences appeared in both patients and controls.

The template for TCR beta VDJ and CDR3 sequence profiling was genomic DNA. MiXCR, applied by TCRdb to the reads, yields one record per CDR3 protein. The data show about 210,000 distinct CDR3 sequences, approximately 57% seen once. Deletions cut 1 base from V and 2 bases from J, with 15 bases between. The V gene's germline CDR1 is SGHDN and CDR2 FVKESK. This CDR3 has 16 amino acids. This clonotype was observed many times. No antigen is known for it. This TCR was recovered from a human donor in good health. This sequence joins TRBV14 and TRBJ2-7; D uncertain. Material: sorted CD4+, CD8+, or CD8+CD57+ T cells (not recorded which) from PBMCs. CDR3 region: CASSQVQGPTPYEQYF. DNA of the CDR3: TGTGCCAGCAGCCAAGTCCAAGGACCCACCCCCTACGAGCAGTACTTC.